Below are 19 T cell receptor beta chains sequenced from a single sample in a study of cytomegalovirus exposure and HLA in healthy donors. PCR involved 60 Vbeta and 13 Jbeta primers. TCRdb's table, derived via immunoSEQ multiplex PCR, lists solely in-frame clones and lacks some. Its table lists over 70,000 clones. Source material: PBMCs. These TCRs come from a woman in her 40s in good health and CMV-seropositive.

The rearrangement uses TRBV5-6 and TRBJ2-2; no definite D call. The CDR3 runs 15 residues. CDR1 and CDR2 from the germline V gene are SGHDT and YYEEEE. Trimming took 0 bases from V and 0 from J, leaving 6 bases between them. The CDR3 DNA reads as TGTGCCAGCAGCTTGGGGGCCCCGAACACCGGGGAGCTGTTTTTT. It is translated as CASSLGAPNTGELFF.

The chain carries TRBV7-9 and TRBJ2-7, with TRBD1 identical over 7 bases. CDR3 length: 12 residues. Germline V gene sequence: CDR1 SEHNR, CDR2 FQNEAQ (reference sequence). J gave up 2 bases and V 10 bases, and 5 bases lay outside the gene matches. The CDR3 here is CATGQGAYEQYF. The CDR3 nucleotides read TGTGCCACGGGCCAGGGGGCCTACGAGCAGTACTTC.

Remarks on this clone: Its ends do not fully match the called genes, so a read error is possible. The V gene is TRBV2, the J gene TRBJ1-5; 8 positions agree with TRBD1. This CDR3 comprises 13 residues. Germline V CDR1 and CDR2: SNHLY, FYNNEI. The CDR3 loop reads CASCDRGNQPQHF. As DNA, the CDR3 is TGTGCCAGCTGTGACAGGGGAAATCAGCCCCAGCATTTT.

V gene TRBV25-1 combines with J gene TRBJ2-7; tentative D call: TRBD2 (6 bases). CDR3 length: 14 amino acids. Germline lookup yields CDR1 MGHDK and CDR2 SYGVNS. Trimming took 8 bases from V and 6 from J, leaving 20 bases between them. CDR3 sequence: CASRTTGGSGEQYF. CDR3 sequence (DNA): TGTGCCAGCCGTACAACCGGGGGATCTGGCGAGCAGTACTTC.

This chain joins TRBV29-1 and TRBJ2-7; TRBD1 agrees at 8 bases. V shed 2 bases, J shed 0 bases, and the junction held 6 bases outside the gene matches. Germline V gene lookup returns CDR1 SQVTM and CDR2 ANQGSEA. This CDR3 has 15 amino acids. The CDR3 protein is CSVEKWTGISYEQYF. The CDR3 coding sequence is TGCAGCGTTGAAAAGTGGACAGGGATCTCCTACGAGCAGTACTTC.

The J gene is TRBJ2-7, the V gene TRBV4-1; 7 nucleotides align to TRBD1. With V trimmed by 4 bases and J by 2 bases, 11 bases remained unmatched. This CDR3 comprises 16 residues. Germline V gene data show CDR1 as MGHRA and CDR2 as YSYEKL. The CDR3 loop is CASSRERTGLTYEQYF. The CDR3, as DNA: TGCGCCAGCAGCCGAGAACGGACAGGCCTAACCTACGAGCAGTACTTC.

The V call is TRBV11-1, the J call TRBJ2-2; a possible D gene is TRBD1 (6 bases). The germline V and J ends were trimmed by 5 bases and 1 base, with 11 bases remaining between them. The germline CDR1 and CDR2 sequences are SGHAT and FQDESV (reference sequence). CDR3 length: 15 amino acids. The CDR3 coding sequence is TGTGCCAGCAGCGCCTCACAGGGGAACACCGGGGAGCTGTTTTTT. It encodes CASSASQGNTGELFF.

The chain carries TRBV9 and TRBJ1-1; 7 bases are a match to TRBD1. CDR3 size: 17 residues. Germline CDR1 SGDLS, CDR2 YYNGEE. V lost 0 bases, J lost 0 bases, and 8 bases stayed unmatched. Written as DNA, the CDR3 is TGTGCCAGCAGCGTAGATATTGGGGGGACAGTGAACACTGAAGCTTTCTTT. The encoded protein is CASSVDIGGTVNTEAFF.

The chain uses TRBV7-2 and TRBJ1-5; no clear D gene. V gave up 1 base and J gave up 13 bases, with 8 bases separating them. In germline, CDR1 is SGHTA, CDR2 FQGNSA. The CDR3 runs to 11 residues. CDR3 residues: CASSLGEVQHF. CDR3 nucleotide sequence: TGTGCCAGCAGCTTAGGAGAGGTGCAGCATTTT. Supplemented by reference TRBV7-2 and TRBJ1-5, the full variable domain reads GAGVSQSPSNKVTEKGKDVELRCDPISGHTALYWYRQSLGQGLEFLIYFQGNSAPDKSGLPSDRFSAERTGGSVSTLTIQRTQQEDSAVYLCASSLGEVQHFGDGTRLSIL.

The chain couples TRBV4-2 to TRBJ2-3, with D perhaps TRBD2 (6 bases). The germline V gene has CDR1 LGHNA and CDR2 YNFKEQ. V was trimmed by 0 bases and J by 1 base, leaving 11 bases between them. The CDR3 has 16 amino acids. This chain's CDR3 is CASSQERAGGTDTQYF. CDR3 DNA sequence: TGTGCCAGCAGCCAAGAACGAGCGGGTGGCACAGATACGCAGTATTTT.

The chain is built from TRBV9 and TRBJ1-1; D ambiguous. The CDR3 is made up of 13 amino acids. V dropped 3 bases and J dropped 0 bases, with 6 bases sitting between them. Per germline, CDR1 SGDLS and CDR2 YYNGEE. DNA of the CDR3: TGTGCCAGCAGCGCCGGGATGAACACTGAAGCTTTCTTT. It codes for CASSAGMNTEAFF. Using reference TRBV9 and TRBJ1-1 for the parts outside the CDR3, the full variable domain is DSGVTQTPKHLITATGQRVTLRCSPRSGDLSVYWYQQSLDQGLQFLIQYYNGEERAKGNILERFSAQQFPDLHSELNLSSLELGDSALYFCASSAGMNTEAFFGQGTRLTVV.

The rearrangement uses TRBV27 and TRBJ2-7, with D perhaps matching TRBD1 (5 bases). This CDR3 is built from 14 residues. V shed 4 bases and J shed 3 bases, with 13 bases lying between them. Looked up from germline, CDR1 is MNHEY and CDR2 is SMNVEV (reference sequence). CDR3 sequence: CASSSSTVGYEQYF. The CDR3 region has the DNA TGTGCCAGCAGTTCCTCGACAGTTGGCTACGAGCAGTACTTC.

The chain uses TRBV2 and TRBJ2-6; D may be TRBD2 (5 bases). This CDR3 is built from 14 residues. Trimming shortened V by 5 bases and J by 1 base, and 6 bases separated the two germline ends. Germline values: CDR1 SNHLY, CDR2 FYNNEI. As DNA, the CDR3 is TGTGCCAGCAGTCGGGGTTCTGGGGCCAACGTCCTGACTTTC. Residues: CASSRGSGANVLTF.

The chain recombines TRBV10-3 with TRBJ2-3; 10 positions match TRBD2. This CDR3 contains 15 residues. Germline loops: CDR1 ENHRY, CDR2 SYGVKD. After removal of 7 bases from V and 2 bases from J, the junction contained 6 bases not matched to a gene. The chain's CDR3 is CAITPSGGYTDTQYF. CDR3 nucleotide sequence: TGTGCCATCACTCCTAGCGGGGGATACACAGATACGCAGTATTTT.

The rearrangement joins TRBV5-6 to TRBJ1-6, with D hard to call. Germline values: CDR1 SGHDT, CDR2 YYEEEE. Trimming removed 2 bases from V and 0 bases from J, with 9 bases in between. The CDR3 is made up of 16 amino acids. CDR3 bases: TGTGCCAGCAGCTTCCTAGGGAGCTCCTATAATTCACCCCTCCACTTT. Protein: CASSFLGSSYNSPLHF.

The rearrangement joins TRBV29-1 to TRBJ2-1, with 11 positions matching TRBD1. Germline-derived CDR1 and CDR2 are SQVTM and ANQGSEA. This CDR3 region has 12 residues. Losses at the gene ends were 7 bases for V and 9 bases for J; bases not matched to a gene: 5. The DNA of the CDR3 is TGCAGCGCGGGACAGGGGGATAGTGAGCAGTTCTTC. Translating gives CSAGQGDSEQFF.

The V gene is TRBV9, the J gene TRBJ2-7; tentative D call: TRBD2 (6 bases). Germline V gene sequence: CDR1 SGDLS, CDR2 YYNGEE. The CDR3 totals 15 residues. V lost 4 bases to trimming and J lost 5 bases, with 19 bases between them. The chain's CDR3 is CASSSRPGREDEQYF. Written as DNA, the CDR3 is TGTGCCAGCAGCTCTCGCCCCGGGAGAGAGGACGAGCAGTACTTC.

The chain is built from TRBV19 and TRBJ1-3, with 8 bases fitting TRBD1. The germline gives CDR1 LNHDA, CDR2 SQIVND (reference sequence). CDR3 length equals 14 residues. V gave up 7 bases and J gave up 4 bases; unmatched junction bases: 6. The CDR3 DNA reads TGTGCCAGTAATGGCAGGGGGCAAGGAAACACCATATATTTT. Its protein product is CASNGRGQGNTIYF.

The chain is built from TRBV1 and TRBJ2-7; the tabulated D call, TRBD2, remains unverified against the DNA. TRBV1 is labeled a pseudogene. The CDR3 spans 14 residues. The CDR3 spells CTSSLGLANHEQYF. CDR3 nucleotide sequence: TGCACCAGCAGCCTGGGACTAGCGAACCACGAGCAGTACTTC.